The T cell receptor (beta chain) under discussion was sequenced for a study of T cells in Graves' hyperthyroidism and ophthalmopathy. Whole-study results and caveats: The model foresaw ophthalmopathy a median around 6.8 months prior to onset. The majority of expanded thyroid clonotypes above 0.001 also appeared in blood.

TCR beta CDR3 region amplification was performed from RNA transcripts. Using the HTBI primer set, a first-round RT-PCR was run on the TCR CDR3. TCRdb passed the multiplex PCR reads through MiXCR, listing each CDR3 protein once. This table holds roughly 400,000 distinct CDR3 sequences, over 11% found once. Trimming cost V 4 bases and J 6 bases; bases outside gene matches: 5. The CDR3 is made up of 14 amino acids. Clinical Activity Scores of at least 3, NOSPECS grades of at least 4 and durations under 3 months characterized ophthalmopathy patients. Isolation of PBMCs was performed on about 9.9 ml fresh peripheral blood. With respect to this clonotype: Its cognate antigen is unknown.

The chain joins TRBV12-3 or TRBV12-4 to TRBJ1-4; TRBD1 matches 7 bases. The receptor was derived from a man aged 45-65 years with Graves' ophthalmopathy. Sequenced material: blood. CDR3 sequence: CASSSGGIDEKLFF. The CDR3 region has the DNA TGTGCCAGCAGTTCAGGGGGAATTGATGAAAAACTGTTTTTT.